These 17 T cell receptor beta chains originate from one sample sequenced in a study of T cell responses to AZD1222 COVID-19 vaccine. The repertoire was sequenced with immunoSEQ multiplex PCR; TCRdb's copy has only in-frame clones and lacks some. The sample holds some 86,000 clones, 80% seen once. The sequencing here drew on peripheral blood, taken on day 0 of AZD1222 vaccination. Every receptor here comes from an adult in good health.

The CDR3 reads CASSQQREGREEQYF. CDR3 nucleotide sequence: TGTGCCAGCAGTCAGCAGCGGGAGGGCCGGGAAGAGCAGTACTTC. V is TRBV2 and J is TRBJ2-7, with 10 bases identical to TRBD2. Germline CDR1 is SNHLY and CDR2 is FYNNEI. Trimming at V came to 5 bases and at J to 7 bases, leaving 11 bases not matched to a gene. There are 15 residues in the CDR3.

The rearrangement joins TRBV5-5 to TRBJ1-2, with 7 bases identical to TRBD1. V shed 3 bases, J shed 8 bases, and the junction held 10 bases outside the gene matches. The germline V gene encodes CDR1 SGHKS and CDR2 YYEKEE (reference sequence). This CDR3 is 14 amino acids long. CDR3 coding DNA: TGTGCCAGCAGCTCCTCGACAGGGACGAGGGGCTACACCTTC. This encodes CASSSSTGTRGYTF.

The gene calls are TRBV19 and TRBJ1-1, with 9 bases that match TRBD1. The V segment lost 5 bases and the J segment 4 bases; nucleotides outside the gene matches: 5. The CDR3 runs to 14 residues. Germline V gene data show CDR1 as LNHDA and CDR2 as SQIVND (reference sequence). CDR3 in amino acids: CASSPGQGFTEAFF. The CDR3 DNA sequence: TGTGCCAGTAGTCCGGGACAGGGCTTCACTGAAGCTTTCTTT.

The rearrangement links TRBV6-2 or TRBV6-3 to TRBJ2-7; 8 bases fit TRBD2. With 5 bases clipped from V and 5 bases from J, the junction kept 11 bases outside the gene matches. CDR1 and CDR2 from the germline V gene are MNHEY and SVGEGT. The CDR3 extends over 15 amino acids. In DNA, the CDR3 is TGTGCCAGCAGTGTCGGGGGGGGCAATAAGAACGAGCAGTACTTC. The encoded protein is CASSVGGGNKNEQYF.

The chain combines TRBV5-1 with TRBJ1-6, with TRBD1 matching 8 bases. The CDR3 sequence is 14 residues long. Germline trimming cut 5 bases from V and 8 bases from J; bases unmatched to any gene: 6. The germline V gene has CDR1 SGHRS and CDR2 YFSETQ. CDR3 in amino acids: CASSSGQGYSPLHF. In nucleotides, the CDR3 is TGCGCCAGCAGTTCCGGACAGGGATATTCACCCCTCCACTTT.

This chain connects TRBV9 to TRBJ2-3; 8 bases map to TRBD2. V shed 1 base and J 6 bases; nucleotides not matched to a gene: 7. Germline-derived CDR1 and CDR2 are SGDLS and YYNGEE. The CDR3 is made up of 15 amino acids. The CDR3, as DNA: TGTGCCAGCAGCGTAAGGTTAAGCGGGGGTGATACGCAGTATTTT. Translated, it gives CASSVRLSGGDTQYF. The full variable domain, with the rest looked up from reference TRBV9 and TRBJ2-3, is DSGVTQTPKHLITATGQRVTLRCSPRSGDLSVYWYQQSLDQGLQFLIQYYNGEERAKGNILERFSAQQFPDLHSELNLSSLELGDSALYFCASSVRLSGGDTQYFGPGTRLTVL.

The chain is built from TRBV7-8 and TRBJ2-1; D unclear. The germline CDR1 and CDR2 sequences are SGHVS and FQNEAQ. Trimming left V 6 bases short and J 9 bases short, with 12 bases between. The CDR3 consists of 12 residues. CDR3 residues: CASSSWRGEQFF. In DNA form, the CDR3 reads TGTGCCAGCAGTTCCTGGCGCGGTGAGCAGTTCTTC.

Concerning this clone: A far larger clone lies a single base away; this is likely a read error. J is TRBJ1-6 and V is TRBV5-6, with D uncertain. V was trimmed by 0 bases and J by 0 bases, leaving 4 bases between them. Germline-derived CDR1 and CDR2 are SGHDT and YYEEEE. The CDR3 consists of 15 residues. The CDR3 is CASSLGSSYNSPLHF. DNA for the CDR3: TGTGCCAGCAGCTTGGGGAGCTCCTATAATTCACCCCTCCACTTT.

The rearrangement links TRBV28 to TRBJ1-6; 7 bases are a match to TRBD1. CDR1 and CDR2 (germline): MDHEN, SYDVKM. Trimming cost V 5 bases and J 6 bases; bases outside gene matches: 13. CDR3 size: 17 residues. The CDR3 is CASSALTGTPTNSPLHF. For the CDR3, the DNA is TGTGCCAGCAGTGCCTTGACAGGGACACCAACTAATTCACCCCTCCACTTT.

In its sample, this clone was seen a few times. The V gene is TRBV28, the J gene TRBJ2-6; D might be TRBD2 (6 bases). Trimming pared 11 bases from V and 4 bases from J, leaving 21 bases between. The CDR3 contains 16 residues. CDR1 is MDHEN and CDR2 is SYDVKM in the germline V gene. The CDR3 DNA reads TGTGCCTGCATGGGGGGAGGCCCTCCCGGGGCCAACGTCCTGACTTTC. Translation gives CACMGGGPPGANVLTF.

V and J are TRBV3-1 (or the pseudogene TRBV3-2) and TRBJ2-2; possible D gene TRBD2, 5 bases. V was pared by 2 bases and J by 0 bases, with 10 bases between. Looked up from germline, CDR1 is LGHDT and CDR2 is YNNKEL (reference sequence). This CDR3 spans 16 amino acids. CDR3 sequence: CASSQTQRTNTGELFF. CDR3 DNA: TGTGCCAGCAGCCAAACACAGCGGACGAACACCGGGGAGCTGTTTTTT.

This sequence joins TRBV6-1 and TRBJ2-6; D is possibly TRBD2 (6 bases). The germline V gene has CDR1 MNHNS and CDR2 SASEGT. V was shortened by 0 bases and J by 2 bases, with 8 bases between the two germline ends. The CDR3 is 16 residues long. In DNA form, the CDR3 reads TGTGCCAGCAGTGAAGCCGGGGGAGCTGGGGCCAACGTCCTGACTTTC. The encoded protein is CASSEAGGAGANVLTF.

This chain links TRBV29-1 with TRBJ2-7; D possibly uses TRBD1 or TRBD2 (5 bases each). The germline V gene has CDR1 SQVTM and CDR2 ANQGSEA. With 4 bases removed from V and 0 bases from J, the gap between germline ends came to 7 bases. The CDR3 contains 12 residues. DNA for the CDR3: TGCAGCGTTGTGGGGGACTCCTACGAGCAGTACTTC. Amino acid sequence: CSVVGDSYEQYF.

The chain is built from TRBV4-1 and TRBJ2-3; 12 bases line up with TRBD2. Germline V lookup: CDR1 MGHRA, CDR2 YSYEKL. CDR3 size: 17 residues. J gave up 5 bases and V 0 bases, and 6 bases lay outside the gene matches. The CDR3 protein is CASSQDGLAGMLDTQYF. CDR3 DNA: TGCGCCAGCAGCCAAGACGGACTAGCGGGGATGTTAGATACGCAGTATTTT.

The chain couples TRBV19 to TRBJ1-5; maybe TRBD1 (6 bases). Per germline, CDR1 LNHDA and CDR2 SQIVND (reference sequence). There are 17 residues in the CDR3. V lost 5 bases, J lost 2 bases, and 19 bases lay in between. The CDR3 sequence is CASSLIPGADGNQPQHF. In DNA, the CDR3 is TGTGCCAGTAGTTTAATCCCAGGGGCTGACGGCAATCAGCCCCAGCATTTT.

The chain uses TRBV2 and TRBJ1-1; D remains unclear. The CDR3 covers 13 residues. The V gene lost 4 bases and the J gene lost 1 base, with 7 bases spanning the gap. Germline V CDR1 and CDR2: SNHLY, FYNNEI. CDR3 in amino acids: CASSADKNTEAFF. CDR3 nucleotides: TGTGCCAGCAGTGCCGACAAGAACACTGAAGCTTTCTTT. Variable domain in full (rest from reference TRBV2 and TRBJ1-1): EPEVTQTPSHQVTQMGQEVILRCVPISNHLYFYWYRQILGQKVEFLVSFYNNEISEKSEIFDDQFSVERPDGSNFTLKIRSTKLEDSAMYFCASSADKNTEAFFGQGTRLTVV.

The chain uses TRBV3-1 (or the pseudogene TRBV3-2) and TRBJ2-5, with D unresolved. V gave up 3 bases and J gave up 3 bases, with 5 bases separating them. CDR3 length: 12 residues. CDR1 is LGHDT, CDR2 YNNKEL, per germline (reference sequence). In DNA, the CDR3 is TGTGCCAGCAGCCACCTTGAAGAGACCCAGTACTTC. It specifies CASSHLEETQYF.